These T cell receptor beta chains were read from a single sample in a study of CD8+ T cells in alopecia areata. Here immunoSEQ multiplex PCR was the method, and the copy in TCRdb shows in-frame clones only, minus some. Of some 51,000 clones listed, over 95% are singletons. The sample in question was CD8+ T cells sorted from blood, obtained at week 0. These TCRs come from a human donor with alopecia areata. Each CDR3 is given with its conserved first and last residue. D genes are given only for firm matches. Rows may omit the clone size; those that give it use once, few, many or a size class.

d_call: NA; v_call: TRBV13; j_call: TRBJ2-7; clone_size: NA; cdr3_aa: CASSQGTPRGEQYF; cdr3_nt: TGTGCCAGCAGCCAAGGGACACCTCGAGGGGAGCAGTACTTC
d_call: TRBD1; v_call: TRBV4-1; j_call: TRBJ2-7; clone_size: NA; cdr3_aa: CASSQGQGDYGQYF; cdr3_nt: TGCGCCAGCAGCCAGGGACAGGGAGATTACGGGCAGTACTTC
d_call: NA; v_call: TRBV23-1; j_call: TRBJ1-1; clone_size: NA; cdr3_aa: CASSQSEVDTEAFF; cdr3_nt: TGCGCCAGCAGTCAATCCGAGGTGGACACTGAAGCTTTCTTT
d_call: NA; v_call: TRBV7-9; j_call: TRBJ1-1; clone_size: NA; cdr3_aa: CASSLAVSSTEAFF; cdr3_nt: TGTGCCAGCAGCTTAGCAGTAAGTAGCACTGAAGCTTTCTTT
d_call: TRBD2; v_call: TRBV11-1; j_call: TRBJ2-2; clone_size: NA; cdr3_aa: CASSLKTGGEVDPGELFF; cdr3_nt: TGTGCCAGCAGCTTAAAAACGGGGGGAGAGGTTGACCCCGGGGAGCTGTTTTTT
d_call: NA; v_call: TRBV6-6; j_call: TRBJ2-1; clone_size: once; cdr3_aa: CASSYRRQDYNEQFF; cdr3_nt: TGTGCCAGCAGTTATAGGCGGCAGGACTACAATGAGCAGTTCTTC
d_call: NA; v_call: TRBV9; j_call: TRBJ1-1; clone_size: NA; cdr3_aa: CASSSGQGEAFF; cdr3_nt: TGTGCCAGCAGCTCCGGCCAGGGTGAAGCTTTCTTT
d_call: TRBD1; v_call: TRBV10-2; j_call: TRBJ1-4; clone_size: NA; cdr3_aa: CASSGSRTGPHPEKLFF; cdr3_nt: TGCGCCAGCAGTGGGTCCCGGACAGGGCCACATCCTGAAAAACTGTTTTTT
d_call: NA; v_call: TRBV29-1; j_call: TRBJ2-1; clone_size: NA; cdr3_aa: CSVEEGRNEQFF; cdr3_nt: TGCAGCGTTGAGGAAGGGCGGAATGAGCAGTTCTTC
d_call: TRBD1; v_call: TRBV29-1; j_call: TRBJ2-7; clone_size: NA; cdr3_aa: CSVEGQGYYEQYF; cdr3_nt: TGCAGCGTTGAAGGACAGGGGTACTACGAGCAGTACTTC
d_call: TRBD1; v_call: TRBV25-1; j_call: TRBJ2-7; clone_size: NA; cdr3_aa: CASSGSGTDGGVEQYF; cdr3_nt: TGTGCCAGCAGTGGATCCGGGACAGATGGTGGGGTCGAGCAGTACTTC
d_call: NA; v_call: TRBV7-9; j_call: TRBJ1-5; clone_size: NA; cdr3_aa: CASSLPDQPQHF; cdr3_nt: TGTGCCAGCAGCCTTCCCGACCAGCCCCAGCATTTT
d_call: TRBD2; v_call: TRBV5-6; j_call: TRBJ2-7; clone_size: NA; cdr3_aa: CASSFGGGPYEQYF; cdr3_nt: TGTGCCAGCAGCTTCGGCGGGGGGCCCTACGAGCAGTACTTC
d_call: NA; v_call: TRBV12-5; j_call: TRBJ2-1; clone_size: NA; cdr3_aa: CASGLVSNEQFF; cdr3_nt: TGTGCTAGTGGTTTGGTGAGTAATGAGCAGTTCTTC
d_call: TRBD1; v_call: TRBV4-2; j_call: TRBJ1-2; clone_size: NA; cdr3_aa: CASSQQGAAGYTF; cdr3_nt: TGTGCCAGCAGCCAACAGGGGGCGGCCGGCTACACCTTC
d_call: NA; v_call: TRBV29-1; j_call: TRBJ2-7; clone_size: once; cdr3_aa: CSVEVATSYEQYF; cdr3_nt: TGCAGCGTTGAAGTAGCCACTTCCTACGAGCAGTACTTC
d_call: NA; v_call: TRBV19; j_call: TRBJ2-1; clone_size: NA; cdr3_aa: CASSRSENPGNEQFF; cdr3_nt: TGTGCCAGTAGTCGCAGCGAGAACCCCGGCAATGAGCAGTTCTTC
d_call: NA; v_call: TRBV4-1; j_call: TRBJ1-1; clone_size: once; cdr3_aa: CASSPSETPAFF; cdr3_nt: TGCGCCAGCAGCCCCTCGGAGACACCAGCTTTCTTT
d_call: NA; v_call: TRBV4-1; j_call: TRBJ1-1; clone_size: NA; cdr3_aa: CASSQARNTEAFF; cdr3_nt: TGCGCCAGCAGCCAAGCACGGAACACTGAAGCTTTCTTT
d_call: NA; v_call: TRBV7-9; j_call: TRBJ2-3; clone_size: NA; cdr3_aa: CASSSVGGVTDTQYF; cdr3_nt: TGTGCCAGCAGCTCCGTCGGGGGCGTTACAGATACGCAGTATTTT
d_call: NA; v_call: TRBV4-2; j_call: TRBJ1-2; clone_size: NA; cdr3_aa: CASSQEEGNYGYTF; cdr3_nt: TGTGCCAGCAGCCAAGAAGAGGGAAACTATGGCTACACCTTC
d_call: NA; v_call: TRBV9; j_call: TRBJ1-4; clone_size: NA; cdr3_aa: CASSDGRSSAGKKLFF; cdr3_nt: TGTGCCAGCAGCGACGGGAGGAGTTCGGCCGGCAAAAAACTGTTTTTT
d_call: NA; v_call: TRBV5-4; j_call: TRBJ2-1; clone_size: NA; cdr3_aa: CASSRIEYNEQFF; cdr3_nt: TGTGCCAGCAGCCGTATAGAGTACAATGAGCAGTTCTTC
d_call: TRBD2; v_call: TRBV7-8; j_call: TRBJ2-5; clone_size: NA; cdr3_aa: CASSLNAIAGANQETQYF; cdr3_nt: TGTGCCAGCAGCTTAAATGCGATAGCGGGGGCCAACCAAGAGACCCAGTACTTC
d_call: TRBD1; v_call: TRBV6-1; j_call: TRBJ2-1; clone_size: NA; cdr3_aa: CASAWGTGYGEQFF; cdr3_nt: TGTGCCTCAGCCTGGGGGACAGGGTATGGTGAGCAGTTCTTC
d_call: NA; v_call: TRBV4-3; j_call: TRBJ2-2; clone_size: NA; cdr3_aa: CASSQEFGVGTGELFF; cdr3_nt: TGCGCCAGCAGCCAAGAATTCGGGGTTGGCACCGGGGAGCTGTTTTTT
d_call: NA; v_call: TRBV4-1; j_call: TRBJ2-3; clone_size: NA; cdr3_aa: CASSQRPGAGDTQYF; cdr3_nt: TGCGCCAGCAGCCAACGTCCCGGGGCGGGGGATACGCAGTATTTT